This entry lists 32 T cell receptor beta chains sequenced from one sample in a study of T cell repertoires in cytomegalovirus infection (dated by TCRdb to 2018 to 2020). The sequencer was an Illumina HiSeq 1500. TCRdb itself trimmed the public reads at Q25 with fastp, ran MiXCR and retained productive beta chains. Rows merge per CDR3 protein into single entries with the most common DNA and genes. This sample has some 500,000 distinct CDR3 sequences in its table, and almost 40% of those were observed once. 48% of the sample rests with the top ten. In light of the paper, this sample's treatment or condition label describes: in vitro stimulation with specific CMV peptide epitopes to enrich CMV-specific T cells. These receptors have no identified antigens. Material: cultured PBMCs, obtained from culture after CMV antigen stimulation. Receptors were obtained from a human donor in good health (CMV status not recorded). Some clones in this sample may be carry-over from other donors' samples.

This clonotype appeared a few times. The chain has TRBV4-2 and TRBJ2-7; D not resolved. The germline gives CDR1 LGHNA, CDR2 YNFKEQ. CDR3 length: 15 residues. V was shortened by 0 bases and J by 1 base, with 10 bases between the two germline ends. The CDR3, as DNA: TGTGCCAGCAGCCAAGATTATCTGGGTTCCTACGAGCAGTACTTC. This gives the protein CASSQDYLGSYEQYF.

This clonotype was counted between two and nine times. This chain connects TRBV7-2 to TRBJ1-3; D gene unclear. This CDR3 contains 13 residues. V gave up 5 bases and J gave up 2 bases, with 7 bases separating them. Germline CDR1 reads SGHTA; CDR2 reads FQGNSA. The CDR3 here is CASSPLPGNTIYF. DNA for the CDR3: TGTGCCAGCAGCCCCCTCCCTGGAAACACCATATATTTT.

This rearrangement joins TRBV6-1 to TRBJ1-1, with D tentatively TRBD1 (6 bases). Trimming cost V 2 bases and J 1 base, with 11 bases left between them. CDR1 MNHNS and CDR2 SASEGT come from the germline V gene. CDR3 length: 15 residues. The CDR3, as DNA: TGTGCCAGCAGTGAACTCCCGGGACAGAACACTGAAGCTTTCTTT. Its translation is CASSELPGQNTEAFF.

The sample holds a few counts of this clonotype. The rearrangement joins TRBV12-3 or TRBV12-4 to TRBJ1-5, with D possibly being TRBD1 (6 bases). The CDR3 is 14 amino acids. Trimming stripped 3 bases from V and 6 bases from J, with 12 bases between. In DNA, the CDR3 is TGTGCCAGCAGTTTTGAACAGGGTATTCAGCCCCAGCATTTT. It codes for CASSFEQGIQPQHF.

This chain joins TRBV20-1 and TRBJ2-3, with 7 bases aligning to TRBD2. The CDR3 extends over 11 amino acids. CDR1 and CDR2 from the germline V gene are DFQATT and SNEGSKA (reference sequence). Unmatched junction bases numbered 3, after V lost 8 bases and J lost 4 bases. CDR3 sequence: CSWREPDTQYF. CDR3 nucleotide sequence: TGCAGTTGGCGGGAGCCAGATACGCAGTATTTT.

This clonotype was found once. The V gene is TRBV11-2, the J gene TRBJ2-3; 13 nucleotides line up with TRBD2. The V gene's germline CDR1 is SGHAT and CDR2 FQNNGV. V shed 0 bases and J 2 bases; nucleotides not matched to a gene: 11. The length of the CDR3 is 20 residues. The CDR3 sequence is CASSLDPGLAGVVFTDTQYF. DNA of the CDR3: TGTGCCAGCAGCTTAGACCCTGGACTAGCGGGAGTAGTTTTCACAGATACGCAGTATTTT.

J is TRBJ2-7 and V is TRBV6-5; the match to TRBD1 covers 10 bases. The CDR3 runs to 15 residues. Germline values: CDR1 MNHEY, CDR2 SVGAGI. V trimming: 6 bases; J trimming: 4 bases; junction bases outside the gene matches: 9. The CDR3 coding sequence is TGTGCCAGCAGCCGATTAACGGGACAGGGGTACGAGCAGTACTTC. The encoded protein is CASSRLTGQGYEQYF.

The rearrangement links TRBV7-2 to TRBJ2-5; TRBD1 aligns across 8 bases. Germline lookup yields CDR1 SGHTA and CDR2 FQGNSA. Trimming cost V 1 base and J 7 bases; bases outside gene matches: 17. The CDR3 contains 18 residues. CDR3 nucleotides: TGTGCCAGCAGCTTAGAGGGGCCGATTCAGGGGGCTAGGGGGACCCAGTACTTC. This gives the protein CASSLEGPIQGARGTQYF.

This rearrangement joins TRBV12-3 or TRBV12-4 to TRBJ1-1; no definite D call. This CDR3 has 18 residues. V was trimmed by 6 bases and J by 8 bases, leaving 31 bases between them. CDR3 protein: CASSESVGNKGPYAEAFF. The CDR3, as DNA: TGTGCCAGCAGCGAATCCGTGGGAAACAAAGGGCCCTATGCCGAAGCTTTCTTT.

This chain joins TRBV6-1 and TRBJ1-5; D is ambiguous. V was cut by 6 bases and J by 3 bases, with 12 bases left in between. Germline V CDR1 and CDR2: MNHNS, SASEGT. CDR3 length: 14 residues. The CDR3 DNA sequence: TGTGCCAGCAGCCGGAAGGGCAACAATCAGCCCCAGCATTTT. Protein product: CASSRKGNNQPQHF.

Regarding this clonotype: With a much larger clone just one base away, this may be a read error. The chain couples TRBV7-2 to TRBJ2-2; tentative D call: TRBD2 (6 bases). The CDR3 loop spans 17 amino acids. CDR1 is SGHTA, CDR2 FQGNSA, per germline. V was cut by 0 bases and J by 3 bases, with 14 bases left in between. The CDR3 nucleotides are TGTGCCAGCAGCTTAGCTCGCGGGGCACCATACACCGGGGAGCTGTTTTTT. It encodes CASSLARGAPYTGELFF.

To note about this clonotype: Germline is not matched at one junction end, which may reflect a read error. V usage is TRBV4-1 and J usage is TRBJ1-6, with D hard to call. The CDR3 is 15 amino acids. CDR1 MGHRA and CDR2 YSYEKL come from the germline V gene. CDR3 amino acids: CASSQGGGIDSPLYF. CDR3 coding DNA: TGCGCCAGCAGCCAAGGGGGAGGTATTGATTCACCCCTCTACTTT.

This clonotype was counted a few times. In nucleotides, the CDR3 is TGCGCCAGCAGCTTGAAGCCCGCTTCTGGGGCCCAGCATTTT. Translated, it gives CASSLKPASGAQHF. The chain recombines TRBV5-1 with TRBJ1-5; D is unclear. With 1 base removed from V and 11 bases from J, the gap between germline ends came to 16 bases. Germline values: CDR1 SGHRS, CDR2 YFSETQ. This CDR3 is built from 14 residues.

The chain couples TRBV7-6 to TRBJ1-2; D gene ambiguous. Germline V gene sequence: CDR1 SGHVS, CDR2 FNYEAQ. CDR3 length: 13 amino acids. Trimming took off 8 bases at V and 4 bases at J, with 14 bases between the two ends. This CDR3 is CASENSLGYGYTF. CDR3 in DNA: TGTGCCAGCGAGAACAGTCTGGGCTATGGCTACACCTTC.

There are a few counts of this clonotype. CDR3 DNA: TGTGCCAGCAGGGCCGGTAGGAGGGGCAGCAATCAGCCCCAGCATTTT. This translates into CASRAGRRGSNQPQHF. The rearrangement uses TRBV6-6 and TRBJ1-5, with D possibly being TRBD1 (5 bases). Per germline, CDR1 MNHNY and CDR2 SVGAGI (reference sequence). V shed 6 bases and J shed 1 base, with 16 bases lying between them. There are 16 residues in the CDR3.

The rearrangement uses TRBV7-2 and TRBJ2-2, with D perhaps matching TRBD1 or TRBD2 (5 bases each). This CDR3 has 15 residues. CDR1 and CDR2 from the germline V gene are SGHTA and FQGNSA. V dropped 7 bases and J dropped 1 base, with 13 bases sitting between them. CDR3 protein: CASNPGRGNTGELFF. The CDR3 region has the DNA TGTGCCAGCAACCCGGGACGGGGGAACACCGGGGAGCTGTTTTTT.

The genes are TRBV15 and TRBJ2-3; 8 bases align to TRBD2. This CDR3 is 18 amino acids long. V lost 1 base, J lost 2 bases, and 11 bases stayed unmatched. The germline V gene encodes CDR1 LNHNV and CDR2 YYDKDF (reference sequence). CDR3 bases: TGTGCCACCAGCAGAGGGGCGTCAGCGGGGGCACTCACAGATACGCAGTATTTT. It codes for CATSRGASAGALTDTQYF.

The chain couples TRBV27 to TRBJ1-5, with a tentative D call TRBD1 (6 bases). The CDR3 is made up of 15 amino acids. Trimming removed 5 bases from V and 10 bases from J, with 21 bases in between. CDR1 and CDR2 from the germline V gene are MNHEY and SMNVEV (reference sequence). As DNA, the CDR3 is TGTGCCAGCAGTCCCCAACAGGGAGGTGATTCTCCCCAGCATTTT. Protein product: CASSPQQGGDSPQHF.

With respect to this clonotype: Its ends do not fully match the called genes, so a read error is possible. J is TRBJ1-2 and V is TRBV4-1; no clear D gene. This CDR3 comprises 15 residues. Germline values: CDR1 MGHRA, CDR2 YSYEKL. The CDR3 reads CASSKATTSNYGYTF. CDR3 bases: TGTGCCAGCAGCAAGGCAACGACCTCTAACTATGGCTACACCTTC.

This clonotype was seen more than once but under ten times. The chain links TRBV7-2 to TRBJ2-3, with D maybe TRBD1 (5 bases). The CDR3 contains 13 residues. Germline lookup yields CDR1 SGHTA and CDR2 FQGNSA. Trimming pared 1 base from V and 6 bases from J, leaving 8 bases between. The CDR3 reads CASSLEGMDTQYF. CDR3 nucleotide sequence: TGTGCCAGCAGCTTAGAGGGGATGGATACGCAGTATTTT.

The chain uses TRBV20-1 and TRBJ1-1, with D hard to call. V lost 6 bases to trimming and J lost 4 bases, with 12 bases between them. The CDR3 has 12 residues. From germline, CDR1 is DFQATT and CDR2 SNEGSKA (reference sequence). Here the CDR3 DNA reads TGCAGTGCCCCCGGGGAAGGCACTGAAGCTTTCTTT. Its translation is CSAPGEGTEAFF.

The gene calls are TRBV2 and TRBJ2-1; D possibly matches TRBD1 or TRBD2 (5 bases each). The V and J ends lost 8 bases and 0 bases respectively, with 11 bases between them. Germline loops: CDR1 SNHLY, CDR2 FYNNEI. CDR3 length: 14 amino acids. The chain's CDR3 is CASLRGVSYNEQFF. The DNA of the CDR3 is TGTGCCAGCCTGAGGGGCGTCTCCTACAATGAGCAGTTCTTC.

The CDR3 bases are TGCGCCAGCAGCTTGGATTCCTGGGGAAACACCATATATTTT. It encodes CASSLDSWGNTIYF. J is TRBJ1-3 and V is TRBV5-1, with D unclear. Trimming cost V 0 bases and J 4 bases, with 8 bases left between them. The CDR3 sequence is 14 residues long. Germline CDR1 is SGHRS and CDR2 is YFSETQ.

The chain carries TRBV6-1 and TRBJ2-5, with 8 bases identical to TRBD1. Germline V gene lookup returns CDR1 MNHNS and CDR2 SASEGT. The CDR3 loop spans 14 amino acids. V shed 8 bases and J 2 bases; nucleotides not matched to a gene: 7. The chain's CDR3 is CASGTGGAQETQYF. The CDR3 region has the DNA TGTGCCAGCGGCACAGGGGGAGCGCAAGAGACCCAGTACTTC.

This clonotype was detected a few times. This chain connects TRBV6-1 to TRBJ2-5, with D tentatively TRBD1 (5 bases). Germline CDR1 and CDR2: MNHNS and SASEGT. This CDR3 spans 14 amino acids. V was shortened by 5 bases and J by 4 bases, with 14 bases between the two germline ends. The DNA for the CDR3 is TGTGCCAGCAGTTCCCAGACAGCTCGAGAGACCCAGTACTTC. This sequence encodes CASSSQTARETQYF.

The rearrangement joins TRBV5-1 to TRBJ1-2, with D tentatively TRBD1 (6 bases). The length of the CDR3 is 13 residues. The germline V gene has CDR1 SGHRS and CDR2 YFSETQ. V was clipped by 2 bases and J by 4 bases, with 9 bases between them. The CDR3 protein is CASSFTGTYGYTF. CDR3 DNA sequence: TGCGCCAGCAGCTTTACAGGGACCTATGGCTACACCTTC.

The chain links TRBV5-6 to TRBJ1-6; D might be TRBD1 (6 bases). The V and J ends lost 3 bases and 4 bases respectively, with 17 bases between them. Germline lookup yields CDR1 SGHDT and CDR2 YYEEEE. The CDR3 extends over 17 amino acids. CDR3 in DNA: TGTGCCAGCAGCTCTGGACAGCCTCCCGTTTATAATTCACCCCTCCACTTT. Its translation: CASSSGQPPVYNSPLHF.

The rearrangement uses TRBV4-1 and TRBJ2-7; no reliable D call. This CDR3 spans 13 amino acids. Deletions cut 1 base from V and 6 bases from J, with 10 bases between. Germline CDR1 reads MGHRA; CDR2 reads YSYEKL. The DNA for the CDR3 is TGCGCCAGCAGCCAAGGTCCCAGATCCGAGCAGTACTTC. This translates into CASSQGPRSEQYF.

The chain has TRBV30 and TRBJ2-2, with D unresolved. The V gene lost 4 bases and the J gene lost 5 bases, with 14 bases spanning the gap. Germline V lookup: CDR1 GTSNPN, CDR2 SVGIG (reference sequence). The CDR3 extends over 14 amino acids. The chain's CDR3 is CAWTGRRTTGELFF. The CDR3 DNA is TGTGCCTGGACAGGAAGACGAACGACCGGGGAGCTGTTTTTT.

This chain connects TRBV5-1 to TRBJ1-1, with D possibly being TRBD1 (5 bases). Germline assignment: CDR1 SGHRS and CDR2 YFSETQ. CDR3 size: 14 residues. The V end lost 0 bases, the J end lost 7 bases, and 13 bases lay between the germline ends. DNA for the CDR3: TGCGCCAGCAGCTTGGAAACAGGAGGGGATGAAGCTTTCTTT. Amino acids: CASSLETGGDEAFF. The whole variable domain, filled in from reference TRBV5-1 and TRBJ1-1, reads KAGVTQTPRYLIKTRGQQVTLSCSPISGHRSVSWYQQTPGQGLQFLFEYFSETQRNKGNFPGRFSGRQFSNSRSEMNVSTLELGDSALYLCASSLETGGDEAFFGQGTRLTVV.

The chain links TRBV29-1 to TRBJ2-3; TRBD2 agrees at 11 bases. With 4 bases clipped from V and 8 bases from J, the junction kept 23 bases outside the gene matches. This CDR3 has 19 residues. Germline V lookup: CDR1 SQVTM, CDR2 ANQGSEA. CDR3 region: CSVVRVRGPGPSGGSTQYF. In DNA form, the CDR3 reads TGCAGCGTTGTTCGAGTTCGGGGCCCCGGCCCTAGCGGGGGGAGTACGCAGTATTTT.

This chain uses TRBV7-2 with TRBJ1-4, with a tentative D call TRBD1 (6 bases). The CDR3 has 15 amino acids. In germline, CDR1 is SGHTA, CDR2 FQGNSA. V was shortened by 1 base and J by 8 bases, with 14 bases between the two germline ends. This chain's CDR3 is CASSLVGGGGEKLFF. As DNA, the CDR3 is TGTGCCAGCAGCTTAGTGGGGGGCGGTGGGGAAAAACTGTTTTTT.